The source of this T cell receptor beta chain is a study of T-cell memory formation after mild COVID-19. After removal of 3 bases from V and 4 bases from J, the junction contained 8 bases not matched to a gene. The CDR3 totals 15 residues. CDR1 DFQATT and CDR2 SNEGSKA come from the germline V gene (reference sequence). TCRdb reanalysed the 5' RACE reads using MiXCR and keeps one entry per CDR3 protein. The sample includes 300,000 to 400,000 distinct CDR3 sequences, 28% of them seen just once. The chain carries TRBV20-1 and TRBJ1-4, with 7 positions matching TRBD1. The sequencing sample was made of PBMCs or a T cell subset sorted from them (not recorded which). This clonotype was obtained from an adult woman who had mild COVID-19 (a few samples of this study predate the infection). Cell type and time point are not known. CDR3 residues: CSAREDRAGNEKLFF. The CDR3 nucleotides are TGCAGTGCTAGGGAAGACAGGGCCGGTAATGAAAAACTGTTTTTT.